This paragraph covers one T cell receptor beta chain sequence. TCRdb's copy holds only in-frame clones and misses some; the assay was immunoSEQ multiplex PCR. The table lists about 40,000 clones, around 94% of them singletons. Stated time point: new active TB diagnosis, blood taken before or within 7 days of starting treatment. Germline assignment: CDR1 WNHNN and CDR2 SYGVQD (reference sequence). The CDR3 loop spans 17 amino acids. Trimming stripped 2 bases from V and 1 base from J, with 15 bases between. This entry comes from a study of T cells in tuberculosis. This sequence originates from an adult with tuberculosis. The rearrangement links TRBV10-1 to TRBJ2-1, with a possible D match to TRBD2 (6 bases). The sequencing used PBMCs, collected at tuberculosis diagnosis. CDR3 region: CASSESGLGGSYNEQFF. CDR3 DNA sequence: TGCGCCAGCAGTGAGAGTGGTTTGGGGGGTTCCTACAATGAGCAGTTCTTC.